These 20 T cell receptor beta chains share one sample of origin, sequenced in a study of early stage breast cancer tumors. Clones were sequenced by immunoSEQ multiplex PCR, and TCRdb holds only the in-frame ones, with some missing. The sample shows 9,500 to 11,000 clones, about 73% of them seen only once. The sample taken for sequencing was breast tumor tissue. The receptors originated from a person between 35 and 49 years old with breast cancer.

V gene TRBV11-3 combines with J gene TRBJ1-3; D remains unclear. Looked up from germline, CDR1 is SGHNT and CDR2 is YENEEA. The V end was cut by 11 bases, the J end by 0 bases, with 8 bases between. The CDR3 totals 12 residues. As DNA, the CDR3 is TGTGCCCGGGGTAGCTCTGGAAACACCATATATTTT. It translates to CARGSSGNTIYF.

This sequence joins TRBV29-1 and TRBJ2-1, with D unclear. This CDR3 has 14 residues. V shed 5 bases and J shed 7 bases, with 18 bases lying between them. Germline V gene data show CDR1 as SQVTM and CDR2 as ANQGSEA. DNA of the CDR3: TGCAGCGTTATCGTCCTGAGATTTGGAAATGAGCAGTTCTTC. It codes for CSVIVLRFGNEQFF.

This rearrangement joins TRBV7-9 to TRBJ2-2; the D call may be TRBD1 or TRBD2 (5 bases each). V dropped 1 base and J dropped 4 bases, with 13 bases sitting between them. This CDR3 region has 16 residues. Germline V gene sequence: CDR1 SEHNR, CDR2 FQNEAQ (reference sequence). The chain's CDR3 is CASSLVRGLSTGELFF. CDR3 sequence (DNA): TGTGCCAGCAGCTTAGTCCGGGGCTTGAGCACCGGGGAGCTGTTTTTT.

V is TRBV30 and J is TRBJ2-5; TRBD2 might be the D (5 bases). The CDR3 totals 14 residues. Trimming pared 0 bases from V and 5 bases from J, leaving 13 bases between. The germline V gene has CDR1 GTSNPN and CDR2 SVGIG (reference sequence). CDR3 amino acids: CAWSVLPGIETQYF. In DNA, the CDR3 is TGTGCCTGGAGTGTCCTTCCGGGGATCGAGACCCAGTACTTC. The variable domain in full, completed from reference TRBV30 and TRBJ2-5, reads SQTIHQWPATLVQPVGSPLSLECTVEGTSNPNLYWYRQAAGRGLQLLFYSVGIGQISSEVPQNLSASRPQDRQFILSSKKLLLSDSGFYLCAWSVLPGIETQYFGPGTRLLVL.

The chain has TRBV5-1 and TRBJ1-2, with D hard to call. CDR1 SGHRS and CDR2 YFSETQ come from the germline V gene. The CDR3 covers 15 residues. V lost 0 bases and J 0 bases, leaving 9 bases between the germline ends. The CDR3, as DNA: TGCGCCAGCAGCTTGGGAGCAGGATCTAACTATGGCTACACCTTC. Translation: CASSLGAGSNYGYTF.

This chain uses TRBV4-1 with TRBJ2-7; TRBD1 agrees at 7 bases. J lost 7 bases, V lost 1 base, and 7 bases had no gene match. Germline V gene data show CDR1 as MGHRA and CDR2 as YSYEKL. This CDR3 is 14 amino acids long. The CDR3 loop is CASSQVQGVGEQYF. The CDR3 coding sequence is TGCGCCAGCAGCCAAGTTCAGGGGGTGGGGGAGCAGTACTTC.

The CDR3 bases are TGTGCCAGCAGGCGGGGACGGTTAGCTAACTATGGCTACACCTTC. It encodes CASRRGRLANYGYTF. The V call is TRBV6-5, the J call TRBJ1-2; D may be TRBD1 (5 bases). Germline lookup yields CDR1 MNHEY and CDR2 SVGAGI. The V gene lost 6 bases and the J gene lost 0 bases, with 14 bases spanning the gap. CDR3 length: 15 residues.

The CDR3 protein is CASSPTMQNTEAFF. In DNA form, the CDR3 reads TGTGCCAGTAGTCCGACTATGCAAAACACTGAAGCTTTCTTT. This sequence joins TRBV19 and TRBJ1-1; D remains unclear. The germline V gene has CDR1 LNHDA and CDR2 SQIVND (reference sequence). The V gene lost 5 bases and the J gene lost 2 bases, with 12 bases spanning the gap. This CDR3 region has 14 residues.

The chain joins TRBV6-1 to TRBJ2-2; TRBD1 agrees at 7 bases. The CDR3 contains 16 residues. V trimming: 2 bases; J trimming: 6 bases; junction bases outside the gene matches: 9. Germline-derived CDR1 and CDR2 are MNHNS and SASEGT. The CDR3 spells CASSELPTQGAGELFF. The CDR3 nucleotides read TGTGCCAGCAGTGAACTACCAACCCAGGGGGCCGGGGAGCTGTTTTTT.

Comment on this clone: It is unclear where the CDR3 begins or ends on the DNA, so no DNA is shown, and the CDR3 is as TCRdb lists it. The chain employs TRBV13 and TRBJ2-7; the table's D call, TRBD2, was not checked against the DNA. The CDR3 region is 14 residues in length, termini included. The germline gives CDR1 PRHDT, CDR2 FYEKMQ (reference sequence). The CDR3 here is CASSPSVTFGEQYF.

The V call is TRBV10-2, the J call TRBJ2-2; no firm D call. This CDR3 is built from 11 residues. Germline V lookup: CDR1 WSHSY, CDR2 SAAADI. Trimming removed 3 bases from V and 9 bases from J, with 5 bases in between. The CDR3: CASSDGRELFF. CDR3 DNA: TGCGCCAGCAGTGACGGCCGGGAGCTGTTTTTT.

The chain is built from TRBV4-2 and TRBJ2-7; D is uncertain. The CDR3 spans 13 residues. Germline V lookup: CDR1 LGHNA, CDR2 YNFKEQ. Deletions cut 1 base from V and 6 bases from J, with 10 bases between. The CDR3 DNA is TGTGCCAGCAGCCAAGCTGCTACCACCGAGCAGTACTTC. It encodes CASSQAATTEQYF.

This chain connects TRBV15 to TRBJ2-5; TRBD2 agrees at 9 bases. Germline lookup yields CDR1 LNHNV and CDR2 YYDKDF (reference sequence). With V trimmed by 0 bases and J by 5 bases, 13 bases remained unmatched. This CDR3 has 18 residues. CDR3 loop: CATSRDRLGVTSGETQYF. CDR3 sequence (DNA): TGTGCCACCAGCAGAGATCGGTTGGGGGTCACTAGCGGGGAGACCCAGTACTTC.

This clone showed up just a few times. J is TRBJ2-7 and V is TRBV30; D is perhaps TRBD1 (5 bases). The CDR3 is 14 amino acids. With 4 bases removed from V and 5 bases from J, the gap between germline ends came to 18 bases. Germline CDR1 and CDR2: GTSNPN and SVGIG (reference sequence). The CDR3 DNA reads as TGTGCCTGGACCCTGGCGGCCAGGGCGGACGAGCAGTACTTC. Translated: CAWTLAARADEQYF.

This clone was seen a handful of times. The J gene is TRBJ2-1, the V gene TRBV7-9; possibly TRBD2 for D (6 bases). The CDR3 contains 16 residues. With 3 bases removed from V and 7 bases from J, the gap between germline ends came to 19 bases. Germline V gene sequence: CDR1 SEHNR, CDR2 FQNEAQ (reference sequence). The CDR3 here is CASSFARTGTRNEQFF. The CDR3 nucleotides read TGTGCCAGCAGCTTTGCGAGAACCGGGACTCGGAATGAGCAGTTCTTC.

The chain carries TRBV11-2 and TRBJ2-1; 11 nucleotides align to TRBD2. After removal of 2 bases from V and 7 bases from J, the junction contained 4 bases not matched to a gene. The germline CDR1 and CDR2 sequences are SGHAT and FQNNGV. This CDR3 region has 15 residues. The CDR3 protein is CASSLFASGRNEQFF. The DNA for the CDR3 is TGTGCCAGCAGCTTATTTGCTAGCGGGAGGAATGAGCAGTTCTTC.

This clone was seen more than once but under ten times. This chain joins TRBV7-9 and TRBJ1-4, with D uncertain. Germline V CDR1 and CDR2: SEHNR, FQNEAQ (reference sequence). The CDR3 extends over 13 amino acids. With 6 bases removed from V and 8 bases from J, the gap between germline ends came to 13 bases. CDR3 nucleotide sequence: TGTGCCAGCAGTATCGACATCTCCGAAAAACTGTTTTTT. It translates to CASSIDISEKLFF.

A single count supports this clone. The genes are TRBV11-3 and TRBJ2-6, with D perhaps matching TRBD2 (6 bases). Germline V gene lookup returns CDR1 SGHNT and CDR2 YENEEA. V was cut by 2 bases and J by 1 base, with 6 bases left in between. The CDR3 is made up of 15 amino acids. CDR3 DNA sequence: TGTGCCAGCAGCTTACGGGAGTCTGGGGCCAACGTCCTGACTTTC. This gives the protein CASSLRESGANVLTF.

The V gene is TRBV12-5, the J gene TRBJ1-2; no firm D call. V was pared by 1 base and J by 4 bases, with 13 bases between. The CDR3 has 15 residues. The germline V gene encodes CDR1 LGHNT and CDR2 FRNRAP. CDR3 in DNA: TGTGCTAGTGGTTTGGGGTCCATGGGCTCCTATGGCTACACCTTC. This sequence encodes CASGLGSMGSYGYTF.

The chain carries TRBV10-3 and TRBJ2-3; a weak D match, TRBD2 (6 bases). Trimming removed 7 bases at V and 6 bases at J, with 11 bases between. The CDR3 covers 12 residues. Looked up from germline, CDR1 is ENHRY and CDR2 is SYGVKD. The CDR3 region is CAIKGTPDTQYF. The CDR3 region has the DNA TGTGCCATCAAAGGGACTCCGGATACGCAGTATTTT.